This record concerns one TCR beta chain sequence. This record belongs to a study of control samples from healthy donors and cancer patients. The CDR3 runs 13 residues. The germline gives CDR1 SGHKS, CDR2 YYEKEE (reference sequence). The V gene lost 3 bases and the J gene lost 4 bases, with 10 bases spanning the gap. Libraries were prepared by immunoSEQ multiplex PCR; TCRdb keeps only in-frame clonotypes and omits some of them. The sample holds some 130,000 clones, roughly 90% seen once. The sample was blood. The chain joins TRBV5-5 to TRBJ2-5, with D maybe TRBD1 (5 bases). The TCR originated in a young man in good health. CDR3 sequence (DNA): TGTGCCAGCAGCTGGGCAGGGTCAGAGACCCAGTACTTC. Its protein is CASSWAGSETQYF.